These 30 T cell receptor beta chains were sequenced from one sample in a study of vaccination and CD4 T cells after COVID-19. The antigens for these receptors are not known. The Oncomine TCR Beta short-read assay was applied to DNA of cultured CD4+ T cells. A single record per CDR3 protein comes from TCRdb applying MiXCR to the PCR reads. The sample yields some 8,600 distinct CDR3 sequences, approximately 70% seen once. The treatment here: roughly 10-day PBMC culture with coronavirus spike peptide pools or control peptides (ViraFEST assay). The specimen was CD4+ T cells from blood, cultured in vitro. The receptors were sampled from a human donor who had recovered from COVID-19.

V usage is TRBV4-1 and J usage is TRBJ1-1; D gene uncertain. The V gene lost 0 bases and the J gene lost 4 bases, with 18 bases spanning the gap. There are 17 residues in the CDR3. From germline, CDR1 is MGHRA and CDR2 YSYEKL. In nucleotides, the CDR3 is TGCGCCAGCAGCCAAGATTGGAATGGGCCAGTTGGCACTGAAGCTTTCTTT. This gives the protein CASSQDWNGPVGTEAFF.

Notes on this clonotype: A junction end diverges from the germline sequence, so it may reflect a read error. This chain uses TRBV20-1 with TRBJ1-5; 12 nucleotides align to TRBD1. Germline loops: CDR1 DFQATT, CDR2 SNEGSKA (reference sequence). This CDR3 is built from 14 residues. CDR3 nucleotide sequence: TGCAGTGCGGTAGCCGGGACAGGGGGCCAGCTCCAGCATTTT. Translated: CSAVAGTGGQLQHF.

The gene calls are TRBV20-1 and TRBJ1-5; D ambiguous. V was pared by 7 bases and J by 4 bases, with 14 bases between. Germline loops: CDR1 DFQATT, CDR2 SNEGSKA (reference sequence). This CDR3 has 13 amino acids. CDR3 nucleotides: TGCAGTGTTGGACTCTCTTCAAATCAGCCCCAGCATTTT. Protein sequence: CSVGLSSNQPQHF.

The sample holds a few counts of this clonotype. This chain uses TRBV27 with TRBJ1-3; D unresolved. V lost 6 bases and J 0 bases, leaving 12 bases between the germline ends. Germline V lookup: CDR1 MNHEY, CDR2 SMNVEV (reference sequence). The CDR3 runs to 15 residues. The CDR3 here is CASRDGSSSGNTIYF. The CDR3, as DNA: TGTGCCAGCAGGGACGGGTCAAGCTCTGGAAACACCATATATTTT.

The rearrangement uses TRBV27 and TRBJ2-1; maybe TRBD1 (6 bases). The CDR3 runs to 12 residues. V was shortened by 4 bases and J by 9 bases, with 10 bases between the two germline ends. The V gene's germline CDR1 is MNHEY and CDR2 SMNVEV (reference sequence). CDR3 sequence: CASSSTGIEQFF. The CDR3 nucleotides read TGTGCCAGCAGTTCTACAGGGATTGAGCAGTTCTTC.

V is TRBV29-1 and J is TRBJ1-5; the match to TRBD1 covers 8 bases. The CDR3 length is 13 residues. With V trimmed by 6 bases and J by 5 bases, 6 bases remained unmatched. Germline V gene data show CDR1 as SQVTM and CDR2 as ANQGSEA. The CDR3 here is CSVWAGGDQPQHF. The CDR3 DNA reads as TGCAGCGTGTGGGCAGGGGGCGATCAGCCCCAGCATTTT.

This clonotype was picked up one time. V gene TRBV7-9 combines with J gene TRBJ2-7, with D perhaps matching TRBD1 (6 bases). In germline, CDR1 is SEHNR, CDR2 FQNEAQ (reference sequence). This CDR3 has 16 amino acids. The germline V and J ends were trimmed by 5 bases and 0 bases, with 17 bases remaining between them. The CDR3 DNA reads as TGTGCCAGCAGCGTCCTCAGGACAGACCGCTCCTACGAGCAGTACTTC. Protein: CASSVLRTDRSYEQYF.

The V call is TRBV2, the J call TRBJ2-3; 11 bases are a match to TRBD2. The CDR3 extends over 20 amino acids. CDR1 and CDR2 from the germline V gene are SNHLY and FYNNEI. V trimming: 5 bases; J trimming: 0 bases; junction bases outside the gene matches: 16. The CDR3 DNA follows: TGTGCCAGCAGTACCCTAGCGGGGGGTAGGGAATATTCGAGCACAGATACGCAGTATTTT. Encoded protein: CASSTLAGGREYSSTDTQYF.

The chain is built from TRBV6-1 and TRBJ2-1, with D perhaps matching TRBD1 or TRBD2 (5 bases each). The V gene lost 7 bases and the J gene lost 7 bases, with 14 bases spanning the gap. From germline, CDR1 is MNHNS and CDR2 SASEGT. CDR3 length: 13 residues. The CDR3 DNA reads as TGTGCCAGCACCCTTGGGACCGTTAATGAGCAGTTCTTC. Translation: CASTLGTVNEQFF.

This clonotype appeared once. The chain employs TRBV6-4 and TRBJ2-3, with unresolved D. The CDR3 runs 14 residues. Trimming took 6 bases from V and 0 from J, leaving 10 bases between them. CDR1 MRHNA and CDR2 SNTAGT come from the germline V gene. DNA of the CDR3: TGTGCCAGCAGACAGTCCATTAGCACAGATACGCAGTATTTT. Its protein product is CASRQSISTDTQYF.

The chain carries TRBV18 and TRBJ2-7; no definite D call. Per the germline V gene, CDR1 is KGHSH and CDR2 is LQKENI. The CDR3 has 14 amino acids. Trimming pared 3 bases from V and 7 bases from J, leaving 16 bases between. DNA for the CDR3: TGTGCCAGCTCACCTTCCCAGGACCCGCGAGAGCAGTACTTC. Its protein is CASSPSQDPREQYF.

This clonotype was detected only a few times. The V gene is TRBV20-1, the J gene TRBJ2-5, with 7 bases fitting TRBD2. Germline values: CDR1 DFQATT, CDR2 SNEGSKA (reference sequence). This CDR3 has 14 residues. The ends lost 5 bases at V and 5 bases at J; junction bases unmatched: 11. CDR3 region: CSAQDYKAGETQYF. The CDR3 DNA reads TGCAGTGCTCAAGACTACAAAGCGGGGGAGACCCAGTACTTC.

The V and J genes are TRBV7-7 and TRBJ2-3; D tentatively reads TRBD1 or TRBD2 (6 bases each). The CDR3 totals 17 residues. Trimming removed 4 bases from V and 0 bases from J, with 17 bases in between. Germline CDR1 reads SSHAT; CDR2 reads FNYEAQ (reference sequence). The CDR3 sequence: CASSSGAGGRSTDTQYF. CDR3 nucleotide sequence: TGTGCCAGCAGCTCGGGGGCTGGGGGGCGAAGCACAGATACGCAGTATTTT.

The V and J genes are TRBV6-1 and TRBJ2-7; possible D gene TRBD1, 6 bases. Per the germline V gene, CDR1 is MNHNS and CDR2 is SASEGT. The CDR3 extends over 11 amino acids. V was clipped by 5 bases and J by 11 bases, with 13 bases between them. CDR3 nucleotide sequence: TGTGCCAGCAGTACCTCGGACAGAGAGTACTTC. Translating gives CASSTSDREYF.

The chain has TRBV7-2 and TRBJ2-5; D may correspond to TRBD1 or TRBD2 (5 bases each). V lost 4 bases to trimming and J lost 5 bases, with 20 bases between them. In germline, CDR1 is SGHTA, CDR2 FQGNSA. The CDR3 contains 16 residues. CDR3 sequence reads: CASSWRLAAEGETQYF. The CDR3 coding sequence is TGTGCCAGCAGCTGGAGGTTGGCAGCTGAGGGGGAGACCCAGTACTTC.

CDR3 protein: CSATTGGFNGYTF. The DNA for the CDR3 is TGCAGTGCTACTACAGGGGGTTTTAATGGCTACACCTTC. The V gene is TRBV20-1, the J gene TRBJ1-2; 8 bases fit TRBD1. The V segment lost 4 bases and the J segment 6 bases; nucleotides outside the gene matches: 7. There are 13 residues in the CDR3. Germline CDR1 is DFQATT and CDR2 is SNEGSKA (reference sequence).

The genes are TRBV19 and TRBJ1-2; a weak D match, TRBD1 (5 bases). The CDR3 covers 11 residues. Between the trimmed V and J ends, which lost 7 bases and 4 bases, there was a span of 7 bases. CDR1 is LNHDA and CDR2 is SQIVND in the germline V gene (reference sequence). The CDR3 protein is CASKTAYGYTF. CDR3 sequence (DNA): TGTGCCAGTAAGACAGCCTATGGCTACACCTTC.

The CDR3 nucleotides read TGTGCCATCAGTGATGAGCTCTCTGGAAACACCATATATTTT. This encodes CAISDELSGNTIYF. The chain uses TRBV10-3 and TRBJ1-3; D gene unclear. Germline V gene lookup returns CDR1 ENHRY and CDR2 SYGVKD. The CDR3 totals 14 residues. Deletions cut 3 bases from V and 0 bases from J, with 6 bases between.

The V and J genes are TRBV20-1 and TRBJ2-7, with 7 bases matching TRBD1. Unmatched junction bases numbered 9, after V lost 5 bases and J lost 2 bases. CDR3 length equals 14 residues. CDR1 and CDR2 (germline): DFQATT, SNEGSKA (reference sequence). The CDR3 sequence: CSAPDRVGAYEQYF. In nucleotides, the CDR3 is TGCAGTGCTCCTGACAGGGTGGGGGCCTACGAGCAGTACTTC.

This clonotype was observed a single time. The rearrangement uses TRBV19 and TRBJ2-5; D is unclear. The CDR3 is made up of 14 amino acids. Between the trimmed V and J ends, which lost 4 bases and 2 bases, there was a span of 11 bases. Looked up from germline, CDR1 is LNHDA and CDR2 is SQIVND (reference sequence). CDR3 sequence reads: CASSTLARQETQYF. The CDR3 DNA is TGTGCCAGTAGTACCCTCGCTAGGCAAGAGACCCAGTACTTC. Variable domain in full (rest from reference TRBV19 and TRBJ2-5): DGGITQSPKYLFRKEGQNVTLSCEQNLNHDAMYWYRQDPGQGLRLIYYSQIVNDFQKGDIAEGYSVSREKKESFPLTVTSAQKNPTAFYLCASSTLARQETQYFGPGTRLLVL.

This clonotype turned up a few times. This chain links TRBV15 with TRBJ2-2; tentatively, D is TRBD2 (6 bases). Germline CDR1 is LNHNV and CDR2 is YYDKDF (reference sequence). The ends were cut back, 5 bases at V and 0 bases at J, with 13 bases in the middle. This CDR3 region has 16 residues. CDR3 nucleotide sequence: TGTGCCACCAGCCCCCGGAGGGCCTCGAACACCGGGGAGCTGTTTTTT. Protein: CATSPRRASNTGELFF.

The chain employs TRBV24-1 and TRBJ2-1, with D possibly being TRBD1 (6 bases). This CDR3 has 19 residues. Germline V lookup: CDR1 KGHDR, CDR2 SFDVKD. V shed 5 bases and J shed 0 bases, with 22 bases lying between them. The CDR3 sequence is CATSANTGQHPSSYNEQFF. CDR3 nucleotide sequence: TGTGCCACCAGTGCCAATACCGGACAGCATCCCAGCTCCTACAATGAGCAGTTCTTC.

J is TRBJ2-7 and V is TRBV2; D possibly corresponds to TRBD1 (6 bases). CDR1 and CDR2 from the germline V gene are SNHLY and FYNNEI. This CDR3 is built from 14 residues. The V end was cut by 5 bases, the J end by 4 bases, with 15 bases between. Written as DNA, the CDR3 is TGTGCCAGCAGTATCGGCAGGGGTTGGTACGAGCAGTACTTC. It encodes CASSIGRGWYEQYF. The full variable domain, in which reference TRBV2 and TRBJ2-7 provide the parts outside the CDR3, is EPEVTQTPSHQVTQMGQEVILRCVPISNHLYFYWYRQILGQKVEFLVSFYNNEISEKSEIFDDQFSVERPDGSNFTLKIRSTKLEDSAMYFCASSIGRGWYEQYFGPGTRLTVT.

The rearrangement uses TRBV10-3 and TRBJ1-1; D perhaps matches TRBD1 (5 bases). The germline V gene has CDR1 ENHRY and CDR2 SYGVKD. Trimming removed 6 bases at V and 1 base at J, with 9 bases between. The CDR3 covers 13 residues. The CDR3: CAIRFRENTEAFF. As DNA, the CDR3 is TGTGCCATCAGATTCAGGGAGAACACTGAAGCTTTCTTT.

The V and J genes are TRBV5-1 and TRBJ2-7; 7 bases are a match to TRBD1. Germline CDR1 SGHRS, CDR2 YFSETQ. The junction had 4 bases not matched to a gene; V was cut back by 0 bases and J by 7 bases. The CDR3 is 13 amino acids. The CDR3 protein is CASSLEGADEQYF. The CDR3 nucleotides are TGCGCCAGCAGCTTGGAGGGGGCGGATGAGCAGTACTTC.

J is TRBJ2-7 and V is TRBV7-2; either TRBD1 or TRBD2 may fit D (5 bases each). Between the trimmed V and J ends, which lost 2 bases and 4 bases, there was a span of 15 bases. The CDR3 covers 15 residues. Germline CDR1 and CDR2: SGHTA and FQGNSA. The CDR3 loop reads CASSLLGGVEYEQYF. In nucleotides, the CDR3 is TGTGCCAGCAGCTTACTTGGGGGAGTGGAGTACGAGCAGTACTTC.

Concerning this clonotype itself: An end of the junction does not agree with germline; a read error may underlie this. The chain recombines TRBV7-7 with TRBJ2-5, with D possibly being TRBD2 (6 bases). The CDR3 is 15 residues long. Looked up from germline, CDR1 is SSHAT and CDR2 is FNYEAQ (reference sequence). DNA of the CDR3: TGTGCTAGCAGCTTAGGGCGGGGACCACAAGAGACCCAGTACTTC. Translating gives CASSLGRGPQETQYF.

This clonotype was seen only once. The J gene is TRBJ2-3, the V gene TRBV7-2; unclear D gene. CDR3 size: 13 residues. V was clipped by 6 bases and J by 4 bases, with 11 bases between them. Germline V CDR1 and CDR2: SGHTA, FQGNSA. The CDR3 DNA is TGTGCCAGCAGACTGGCGTCGGCAGATACGCAGTATTTT. This translates into CASRLASADTQYF.

This clonotype was detected once. The chain links TRBV6-1 to TRBJ2-5; D remains unclear. V lost 7 bases and J lost 7, with 10 bases in between. The CDR3 spans 11 residues. Germline assignment: CDR1 MNHNS and CDR2 SASEGT. The CDR3: CASNPLGTQYF. The CDR3 bases are TGTGCCAGCAATCCGTTGGGGACCCAGTACTTC.

This chain uses TRBV20-1 with TRBJ2-5; 9 positions match TRBD2. V was pared by 5 bases and J by 1 base, with 2 bases of the junction left unmatched. Germline CDR1 is DFQATT and CDR2 is SNEGSKA (reference sequence). The CDR3 length is 13 residues. CDR3 amino acids: CSALAGVQETQYF. Written as DNA, the CDR3 is TGCAGTGCTTTAGCGGGGGTCCAAGAGACCCAGTACTTC.